The clone carrying this T cell receptor beta chain came up many times. Its target is not known. TCRdb re-derived calls from the 5' RACE reads in MiXCR, one entry per CDR3 protein. Among around 140,000 distinct CDR3 sequences listed, about 10% were seen once. The sample is drawn from a study of CD8 T cells in ankylosing spondylitis. The germline gives CDR1 DFQATT, CDR2 SNEGSKA (reference sequence). V was pared by 6 bases and J by 7 bases, with 10 bases between. CDR3 length equals 12 residues. Whole-study results and caveats: Enrichment of disease-linked clones was reportedly significant in matched ankylosing spondylitis synovial fluid.

Sequences were obtained from blood, either unsorted or a sorted T cell fraction (not recorded which). This TCR came from a female donor with ankylosing spondylitis or in good health (not recorded which). The J gene is TRBJ1-6, the V gene TRBV20-1; D unclear. The CDR3 loop reads CSARTENSPLHF. The CDR3 nucleotides read TGCAGTGCAAGGACGGAGAATTCACCCCTCCACTTT.